These 30 T cell receptor beta chains share one sample of origin, sequenced in a study of T cells in Graves' hyperthyroidism and ophthalmopathy. RNA transcripts gave rise to amplified TCR beta CDR3 regions. Primed by the HTBI set, a first-round RT-PCR was run on the TCR CDR3. TCRdb recomputed calls from the multiplex PCR reads with MiXCR, one row per CDR3 protein. This table holds around 440,000 distinct CDR3 sequences, approximately 15% found once. The sequencing input was blood. Receptors originate from a woman younger than 30 with Graves' hyperthyroidism.

This clonotype was recorded many times. The chain links TRBV24-1 to TRBJ2-3, with D perhaps TRBD1 (5 bases). The CDR3 loop spans 16 amino acids. CDR1 and CDR2 (germline): KGHDR, SFDVKD. V was shortened by 3 bases and J by 2 bases, with 14 bases between the two germline ends. Written as DNA, the CDR3 is TGTGCCACCAGTGATGATTCCACAGGAGTCACAGATACGCAGTATTTT. Protein product: CATSDDSTGVTDTQYF.

This clonotype occurred many times. V and J are TRBV20-1 and TRBJ2-5; 7 bases are a match to TRBD1. The CDR3 is made up of 15 amino acids. Unmatched junction bases numbered 7, after V lost 2 bases and J lost 1 base. Germline CDR1 DFQATT, CDR2 SNEGSKA (reference sequence). The CDR3 DNA sequence: TGCAGTGCTAGAAACCCCCGGGACAGCCAAGAGACCCAGTACTTC. Amino acid sequence: CSARNPRDSQETQYF.

The V call is TRBV20-1, the J call TRBJ2-1; tentatively, D is TRBD1 or TRBD2 (5 bases each). The CDR3 spans 15 residues. Trimming took off 3 bases at V and 6 bases at J, with 18 bases between the two ends. Germline values: CDR1 DFQATT, CDR2 SNEGSKA (reference sequence). CDR3: CSARLGVVWSNEQFF. Here the CDR3 DNA reads TGCAGTGCTAGGTTGGGGGTAGTATGGAGCAATGAGCAGTTCTTC.

This clonotype was detected a few times. The chain couples TRBV7-3 to TRBJ2-3, with TRBD2 matching over 7 bases. CDR1 and CDR2 (germline): SGHTA, FQGTGA. This CDR3 is 14 amino acids long. Germline trimming cut 3 bases from V and 1 base from J; bases unmatched to any gene: 1. The CDR3 sequence is CASSFRGGTDTQYF. In DNA form, the CDR3 reads TGTGCCAGCAGCTTCCGGGGGGGCACAGATACGCAGTATTTT. Variable domain in full (rest from reference TRBV7-3 and TRBJ2-3): GAGVSQTPSNKVTEKGKYVELRCDPISGHTALYWYRQSLGQGPEFLIYFQGTGAADDSGLPNDRFFAVRPEGSVSTLKIQRTERGDSAVYLCASSFRGGTDTQYFGPGTRLTVL.

This clonotype was seen repeatedly, ten times or more. This chain joins TRBV7-8 and TRBJ2-3, with D perhaps matching TRBD1 (5 bases). This CDR3 spans 15 amino acids. Trimming took 0 bases from V and 5 from J, leaving 12 bases between them. In germline, CDR1 is SGHVS, CDR2 FQNEAQ. CDR3: CASSLAWTRGDTQYF. The CDR3 DNA sequence: TGTGCCAGCAGCTTAGCTTGGACAAGAGGAGATACGCAGTATTTT. The complete variable domain, with remaining parts taken from reference TRBV7-8 and TRBJ2-3, reads GAGVSQSPRYKVAKRGQDVALRCDPISGHVSLFWYQQALGQGPEFLTYFQNEAQLDKSGLPSDRFFAERPEGSVSTLKIQRTQQEDSAVYLCASSLAWTRGDTQYFGPGTRLTVL.

The V and J genes are TRBV6-2 or TRBV6-3 and TRBJ2-7; 7 nucleotides agree with TRBD1. CDR1 and CDR2 from the germline V gene are MNHEY and SVGEGT. CDR3 length: 16 residues. Trimming removed 6 bases from V and 3 bases from J; junction bases left unmatched: 14. In DNA form, the CDR3 reads TGTGCCAGCAGGGTTTTTCGTGGTGCAGGGGGCTACGAGCAGTACTTC. Residues: CASRVFRGAGGYEQYF.

In DNA, the CDR3 is TGTGCCAGCAGCTTGGCCGCGAACTACGAGCAGTACTTC. It encodes CASSLAANYEQYF. The chain recombines TRBV5-6 with TRBJ2-7; unclear D gene. Germline V gene sequence: CDR1 SGHDT, CDR2 YYEEEE. CDR3 length equals 13 residues. V lost 0 bases and J lost 3, with 7 bases in between.

In its sample, this clonotype was seen many times. The CDR3 region is CASSQGGLPGELFF. In nucleotides, the CDR3 is TGTGCCAGCAGTCAGGGAGGTCTGCCCGGGGAGCTGTTTTTT. The V call is TRBV12-3 or TRBV12-4, the J call TRBJ2-2; a weak D match, TRBD2 (6 bases). The V and J ends lost 5 bases and 6 bases respectively, with 13 bases between them. The CDR3 runs to 14 residues.

In its sample, this clonotype was seen many times. The rearrangement uses TRBV18 and TRBJ2-5; the D call may be TRBD1 or TRBD2 (5 bases each). The CDR3 is made up of 13 amino acids. Germline CDR1 and CDR2: KGHSH and LQKENI. V shed 4 bases and J shed 1 base, with 7 bases lying between them. DNA for the CDR3: TGTGCCAGCTCACGGGACCTCCAAGAGACCCAGTACTTC. Translating it yields CASSRDLQETQYF.

The gene calls are TRBV19 and TRBJ1-5; perhaps TRBD1 as D (5 bases). From germline, CDR1 is LNHDA and CDR2 SQIVND (reference sequence). V was clipped by 3 bases and J by 2 bases, with 14 bases between them. This CDR3 contains 16 residues. The CDR3: CASSIRAAHGNQPQHF. The CDR3 DNA reads as TGTGCCAGTAGTATCAGGGCGGCGCACGGCAATCAGCCCCAGCATTTT.

The V and J genes are TRBV5-1 and TRBJ2-7; 7 bases align to TRBD1. This CDR3 is built from 15 residues. Germline values: CDR1 SGHRS, CDR2 YFSETQ. V was clipped by 4 bases and J by 2 bases; unmatched bases: 9. The CDR3: CASSRTLDRPYEQYF. The DNA of the CDR3 is TGCGCCAGCAGCCGAACCCTGGACAGGCCCTACGAGCAGTACTTC.

This clonotype was seen at least ten times. The chain carries TRBV20-1 and TRBJ1-1; D is ambiguous. Germline assignment: CDR1 DFQATT and CDR2 SNEGSKA (reference sequence). The CDR3 runs 15 residues. Trimming cost V 4 bases and J 0 bases, with 15 bases left between them. CDR3 coding DNA: TGCAGTGCTAAGGATTCCAGAAACATGAACACTGAAGCTTTCTTT. It specifies CSAKDSRNMNTEAFF.

This clonotype was seen ten or more times. V gene TRBV28 combines with J gene TRBJ2-3, with D maybe TRBD2 (5 bases). The CDR3 extends over 16 amino acids. Germline CDR1 and CDR2: MDHEN and SYDVKM. V lost 7 bases, J lost 0 bases, and 17 bases lay in between. CDR3 in DNA: TGTGCCAGCACCTCCGTCCGGGGAACTAGCACAGATACGCAGTATTTT. This sequence encodes CASTSVRGTSTDTQYF.

The V call is TRBV9, the J call TRBJ2-1; D not certain. V lost 2 bases to trimming and J lost 10 bases, with 13 bases between them. CDR1 is SGDLS, CDR2 YYNGEE, per germline. This CDR3 has 13 residues. The CDR3 loop is CASSVRPLGEQFF. The CDR3 DNA reads TGTGCCAGCAGCGTCCGACCGCTCGGGGAGCAGTTCTTC.

This clonotype turned up a few times. The rearrangement links TRBV19 to TRBJ1-3; D call uncertain. Germline V CDR1 and CDR2: LNHDA, SQIVND (reference sequence). CDR3 size: 14 residues. Here the CDR3 reads CAASTRESINTIYF. The CDR3 nucleotides are TGTGCTGCCTCAACCCGCGAGTCAATAAACACCATATATTTT.

At least ten counts were recorded for this clonotype. V is TRBV19 and J is TRBJ1-1; 11 bases are a match to TRBD1. Germline trimming cut 8 bases from V and 3 bases from J; bases unmatched to any gene: 8. This CDR3 is built from 15 residues. CDR1 and CDR2 (germline): LNHDA, SQIVND (reference sequence). CDR3 nucleotide sequence: TGTGCCAGTGACCAGCCGGGACAGGGGGACACTGAAGCTTTCTTT. Residues: CASDQPGQGDTEAFF. Based on the CDR3 plus reference TRBV19 and TRBJ1-1, the full variable domain is DGGITQSPKYLFRKEGQNVTLSCEQNLNHDAMYWYRQDPGQGLRLIYYSQIVNDFQKGDIAEGYSVSREKKESFPLTVTSAQKNPTAFYLCASDQPGQGDTEAFFGQGTRLTVV.

There are many counts of this clonotype. The genes are TRBV5-1 and TRBJ2-3; the match to TRBD2 covers 14 bases. The V gene end was trimmed by 3 bases and the J gene end by 1 base; junction bases not matched to a gene: 4. The germline V gene encodes CDR1 SGHRS and CDR2 YFSETQ. This CDR3 contains 17 residues. The CDR3 DNA sequence: TGCGCCAGCAGCTCGGGGACTAGCGGGGGCCGCACAGATACGCAGTATTTT. Protein sequence: CASSSGTSGGRTDTQYF.

This clonotype has more than one count but fewer than ten. The chain couples TRBV2 to TRBJ2-6, with 12 positions matching TRBD1. The CDR3 loop spans 21 amino acids. The germline CDR1 and CDR2 sequences are SNHLY and FYNNEI. With V trimmed by 7 bases and J by 0 bases, 16 bases remained unmatched. CDR3 sequence (DNA): TGTGCCAGCACCCCAGGGGGGACAGGGGGCCGCGGGGCCTCTGGGGCCAACGTCCTGACTTTC. Encoded protein: CASTPGGTGGRGASGANVLTF.

CDR3 coding DNA: TGCGCCAGCAGCCAAGAACGAGGGAACCTCCCAGATACGCAGTATTTT. Protein: CASSQERGNLPDTQYF. The rearrangement uses TRBV4-3 and TRBJ2-3; maybe TRBD2 (5 bases). Germline CDR1 is LGHNA and CDR2 is YSLEER. CDR3 size: 16 residues. V was clipped by 0 bases and J by 4 bases, with 14 bases between them.

This clonotype was observed a handful of times. This chain connects TRBV6-1 to TRBJ2-1; D is uncertain. The CDR3 loop spans 13 amino acids. V lost 10 bases and J lost 4, with 14 bases in between. CDR1 MNHNS and CDR2 SASEGT come from the germline V gene. CDR3 coding DNA: TGTGCCACTTCAAAGGGCGATTACAATGAGCAGTTCTTC. It yields the protein CATSKGDYNEQFF.

This clonotype was detected ten times or more. The CDR3 sequence: CASSQVGLGDRTYEQYF. Written as DNA, the CDR3 is TGTGCCAGCAGCCAAGTGGGGCTCGGGGACAGAACATACGAGCAGTACTTC. The chain employs TRBV3-1 and TRBJ2-7; 7 bases match TRBD1. This CDR3 has 17 amino acids. J lost 4 bases, V lost 1 base, and 13 bases had no gene match. Looked up from germline, CDR1 is LGHDT and CDR2 is YNNKEL (reference sequence).

This clonotype was picked up many times. The chain is built from TRBV6-1 and TRBJ2-2, with D tentatively TRBD2 (5 bases). V was pared by 5 bases and J by 1 base, with 17 bases between. Germline V gene sequence: CDR1 MNHNS, CDR2 SASEGT. This CDR3 contains 17 residues. For the CDR3, the DNA is TGTGCCAGCAGTCCCGGAGGAGCGCGGGTGAACACCGGGGAGCTGTTTTTT. Protein product: CASSPGGARVNTGELFF.

This chain joins TRBV14 and TRBJ1-6; D call uncertain. Trimming left V 2 bases short and J 0 bases short, with 14 bases between. This CDR3 spans 18 amino acids. Germline CDR1 and CDR2: SGHDN and FVKESK. CDR3 coding DNA: TGTGCCAGCAGCCAAACCGTGCGGAGGGCCTCCTATAATTCACCCCTCCACTTT. It yields the protein CASSQTVRRASYNSPLHF.

Concerning this clonotype: In this CDR3 the conserved last residue, phenylalanine or tryptophan, is missing, so a read error is likely. The chain links TRBV10-3 to TRBJ2-1, with D possibly being TRBD2 (6 bases). V lost 5 bases and J 0 bases, leaving 11 bases between the germline ends. The CDR3 extends over 15 amino acids. Germline loops: CDR1 ENHRY, CDR2 SYGVKD. In nucleotides, the CDR3 is TGTGCCATCAGTATAGCGGTCTCCTCCTACAATGAGCAGTTCTAC. Amino acid sequence: CAISIAVSSYNEQFY.

V usage is TRBV4-3 and J usage is TRBJ2-5; unclear D gene. CDR1 is LGHNA, CDR2 YSLEER, per germline. V was clipped by 1 base and J by 5 bases, with 11 bases between them. This CDR3 region has 14 residues. CDR3 loop: CASSQAVFRETQYF. CDR3 bases: TGCGCCAGCAGCCAAGCCGTTTTTCGGGAGACCCAGTACTTC.

In this sample, this clonotype turned up many times. V and J are TRBV7-2 and TRBJ1-2; D gene ambiguous. This CDR3 comprises 12 residues. Germline CDR1 SGHTA, CDR2 FQGNSA. Trimming cost V 1 base and J 5 bases, with 5 bases left between them. CDR3 region: CASSLGSYGYTF. DNA of the CDR3: TGTGCCAGCAGCTTAGGGTCGTATGGCTACACCTTC.

The rearrangement links TRBV12-3 or TRBV12-4 to TRBJ1-2, with TRBD1 matching over 8 bases. The junction had 7 bases not matched to a gene; V was cut back by 6 bases and J by 7 bases. This CDR3 is built from 13 residues. CDR3 sequence (DNA): TGTGCCAGCAGGTCCGGGACAGGCTCTGGCTACACCTTC. This encodes CASRSGTGSGYTF.

The rearrangement links TRBV7-2 to TRBJ2-3, with TRBD1 matching 9 bases. Trimming took 3 bases from V and 2 from J; bases not matched to a gene: 6. The CDR3 consists of 16 residues. Per germline, CDR1 SGHTA and CDR2 FQGNSA. The CDR3 DNA reads as TGTGCCAGCAGCTTCACAGGGGGCTGGGTCACAGATACGCAGTATTTT. It codes for CASSFTGGWVTDTQYF.

This clonotype came up many times. The gene calls are TRBV4-1 and TRBJ1-1; the D is unclear. Germline V CDR1 and CDR2: MGHRA, YSYEKL. The CDR3 extends over 15 amino acids. V gave up 1 base and J gave up 6 bases, with 15 bases separating them. The CDR3 loop is CASSQVASPSPEAFF. The CDR3 DNA follows: TGCGCCAGCAGCCAAGTGGCTTCCCCTTCCCCTGAAGCTTTCTTT.

This clonotype was seen just once. V usage is TRBV9 and J usage is TRBJ2-1; 9 bases map to TRBD1. This CDR3 has 14 residues. Per the germline V gene, CDR1 is SGDLS and CDR2 is YYNGEE. Germline trimming cut 10 bases from V and 5 bases from J; bases unmatched to any gene: 10. The CDR3 nucleotides read TGTGCCGGCGCCGTTGGACAGGGGAACAATGAGCAGTTCTTC. It specifies CAGAVGQGNNEQFF.